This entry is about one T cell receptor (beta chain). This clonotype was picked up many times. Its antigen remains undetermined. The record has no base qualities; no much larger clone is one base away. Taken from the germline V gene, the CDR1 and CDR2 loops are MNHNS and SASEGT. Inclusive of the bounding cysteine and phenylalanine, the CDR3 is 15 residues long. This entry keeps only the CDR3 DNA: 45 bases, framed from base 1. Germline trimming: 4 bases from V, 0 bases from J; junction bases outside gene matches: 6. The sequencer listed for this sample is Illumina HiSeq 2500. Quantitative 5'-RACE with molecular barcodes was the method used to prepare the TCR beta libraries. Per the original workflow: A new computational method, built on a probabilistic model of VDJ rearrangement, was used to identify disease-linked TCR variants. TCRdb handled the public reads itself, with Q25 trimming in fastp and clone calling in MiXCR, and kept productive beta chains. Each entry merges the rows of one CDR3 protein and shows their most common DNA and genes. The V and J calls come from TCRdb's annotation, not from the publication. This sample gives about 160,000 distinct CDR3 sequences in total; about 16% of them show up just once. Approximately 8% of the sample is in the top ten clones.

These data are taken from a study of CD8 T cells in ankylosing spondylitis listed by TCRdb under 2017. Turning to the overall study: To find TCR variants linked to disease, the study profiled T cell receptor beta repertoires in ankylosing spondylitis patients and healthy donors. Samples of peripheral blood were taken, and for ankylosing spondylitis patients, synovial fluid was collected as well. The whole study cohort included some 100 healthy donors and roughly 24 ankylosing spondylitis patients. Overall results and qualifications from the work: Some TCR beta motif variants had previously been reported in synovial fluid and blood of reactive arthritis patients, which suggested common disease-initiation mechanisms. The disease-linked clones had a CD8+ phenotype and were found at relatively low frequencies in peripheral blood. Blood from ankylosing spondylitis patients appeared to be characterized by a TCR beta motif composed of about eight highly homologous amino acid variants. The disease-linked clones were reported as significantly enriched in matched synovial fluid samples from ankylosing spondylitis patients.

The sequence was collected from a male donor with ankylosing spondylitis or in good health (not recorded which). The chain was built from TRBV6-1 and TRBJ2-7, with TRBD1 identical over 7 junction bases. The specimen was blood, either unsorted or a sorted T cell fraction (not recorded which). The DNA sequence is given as TGTGCCAGCAGTGCGACAGGGACCAGCTCCTACGAGCAGTACTTC. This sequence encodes CASSATGTSSYEQYF.